These 14 T cell receptor beta chains were sequenced from one sample in a study of cytotoxic CD8 clonotypes in ibrutinib-treated CLL. The repertoire was sequenced with immunoSEQ multiplex PCR; TCRdb's copy has only in-frame clones and lacks some. The sample holds some 150,000 clones, about three quarters seen once. Here the sequenced sample was PBMCs, taken after 24 months of ibrutinib treatment. These receptors were obtained from a human donor with chronic lymphocytic leukemia.

The genes are TRBV7-9 and TRBJ2-2, with 11 bases identical to TRBD2. The J segment lost 5 bases and the V segment lost 8 bases, leaving 10 bases of the junction unmatched. Per the germline V gene, CDR1 is SEHNR and CDR2 is FQNEAQ (reference sequence). The CDR3 totals 16 residues. Written as DNA, the CDR3 is TGTGCCAGCGGGGAACTAGCGGGGGTTGAGACCGGGGAGCTGTTTTTT. This translates into CASGELAGVETGELFF.

The genes are TRBV29-1 and TRBJ2-1, with TRBD1 matching over 7 bases. Looked up from germline, CDR1 is SQVTM and CDR2 is ANQGSEA. The trim removed 5 bases at V and 10 bases at J, leaving 8 bases unmatched. This CDR3 has 12 amino acids. CDR3 sequence (DNA): TGCAGCGTTTACGGGACAGACAGGGAGCAGTTCTTC. Protein: CSVYGTDREQFF.

The V gene is TRBV7-3, the J gene TRBJ2-2; 8 nucleotides align to TRBD2. V lost 5 bases, J lost 4 bases, and 12 bases stayed unmatched. CDR3 size: 17 residues. Germline CDR1 SGHTA, CDR2 FQGTGA. The CDR3 loop is CASSPHSGAGGTGELFF. The CDR3 DNA follows: TGTGCCAGCAGCCCCCATAGCGGGGCCGGTGGCACCGGGGAGCTGTTTTTT. The full variable domain, its missing parts supplied by reference TRBV7-3 and TRBJ2-2, is GAGVSQTPSNKVTEKGKYVELRCDPISGHTALYWYRQSLGQGPEFLIYFQGTGAADDSGLPNDRFFAVRPEGSVSTLKIQRTERGDSAVYLCASSPHSGAGGTGELFFGEGSRLTVL.

J is TRBJ2-3 and V is TRBV30; D possibly corresponds to TRBD1 (6 bases). CDR3 size: 15 residues. Deletions cut 0 bases from V and 4 bases from J, with 14 bases between. CDR1 is GTSNPN and CDR2 is SVGIG in the germline V gene (reference sequence). The CDR3 here is CAWSVLAGVPDTQYF. CDR3 coding DNA: TGTGCCTGGAGTGTATTGGCAGGGGTGCCAGATACGCAGTATTTT.

V is TRBV7-6 and J is TRBJ2-1, with 11 bases fitting TRBD2. This CDR3 contains 17 residues. Germline V gene sequence: CDR1 SGHVS, CDR2 FNYEAQ. Unmatched junction bases numbered 14, after V lost 4 bases and J lost 9 bases. CDR3 nucleotide sequence: TGTGCCAGCAGCTCCCCCACCCTAGCGGGGGGCCGGGTTGAGCAGTTCTTC. Protein: CASSSPTLAGGRVEQFF.

The J gene is TRBJ1-2, the V gene TRBV28; D unclear. The V gene's germline CDR1 is MDHEN and CDR2 SYDVKM. Trimming left V 4 bases short and J 5 bases short, with 23 bases between. The CDR3 has 17 amino acids. CDR3 amino acids: CASSSTRTPRAGYGYTF. The CDR3 coding sequence is TGTGCCAGCAGTTCAACCCGGACTCCCCGAGCGGGTTATGGCTACACCTTC.

J is TRBJ2-3 and V is TRBV12-5; 9 bases agree with TRBD2. Germline CDR1 and CDR2: LGHNT and FRNRAP. This CDR3 is built from 17 residues. The junction had 8 bases not matched to a gene; V was cut back by 1 base and J by 3 bases. The DNA for the CDR3 is TGTGCTAGTGGTTTGGGGACTAGCGTTGGGTGGACAGATACGCAGTATTTT. It codes for CASGLGTSVGWTDTQYF. The full variable domain, rest sourced from reference TRBV12-5 and TRBJ2-3, is DARVTQTPRHKVTEMGQEVTMRCQPILGHNTVFWYRQTMMQGLELLAYFRNRAPLDDSGMPKDRFSAEMPDATLATLKIQPSEPRDSAVYFCASGLGTSVGWTDTQYFGPGTRLTVL.

This CDR3 is CASSLVGRVGKPQHF. The CDR3 DNA reads TGTGCCAGCAGCTTAGTGGGGCGGGTGGGGAAGCCCCAGCATTTT. The J gene is TRBJ1-5, the V gene TRBV7-8; possibly TRBD1 for D (5 bases). The CDR3 runs to 15 residues. Germline lookup yields CDR1 SGHVS and CDR2 FQNEAQ. The V gene lost 1 base and the J gene lost 8 bases, with 15 bases spanning the gap.

The chain joins TRBV10-3 to TRBJ2-2; D is perhaps TRBD1 (6 bases). The V end lost 10 bases, the J end lost 3 bases, and 18 bases lay between the germline ends. This CDR3 contains 15 residues. Germline CDR1 reads ENHRY; CDR2 reads SYGVKD. The chain's CDR3 is CATSPRDKDTGELFF. CDR3 nucleotides: TGTGCCACGTCCCCTCGGGACAAAGACACCGGGGAGCTGTTTTTT.

The chain couples TRBV7-2 to TRBJ2-1, with 7 bases fitting TRBD2. Trimming removed 5 bases from V and 0 bases from J; junction bases left unmatched: 7. Germline CDR1 SGHTA, CDR2 FQGNSA. CDR3 size: 16 residues. CDR3 amino acids: CASSQAGRSSYNEQFF. CDR3 nucleotides: TGTGCCAGCAGCCAAGCGGGGCGCTCCTCCTACAATGAGCAGTTCTTC.

The chain is built from TRBV18 and TRBJ2-7; D is uncertain. The V gene lost 5 bases and the J gene lost 6 bases, with 14 bases spanning the gap. CDR1 is KGHSH and CDR2 is LQKENI in the germline V gene. This CDR3 has 13 residues. Written as DNA, the CDR3 is TGTGCCAGCTCAACCGCAGCACGAGGCGAGCAGTACTTC. Translated, it gives CASSTAARGEQYF.

V gene TRBV2 combines with J gene TRBJ2-7; D is tentatively TRBD1 or TRBD2 (5 bases each). CDR3 length: 14 residues. Germline lookup yields CDR1 SNHLY and CDR2 FYNNEI. Trimming removed 0 bases from V and 4 bases from J, with 10 bases in between. The CDR3 region has the DNA TGTGCCAGCAGTGAAGCCGAGGGACCGTACGAGCAGTACTTC. This translates into CASSEAEGPYEQYF.

The gene calls are TRBV5-1 and TRBJ1-1; the D is unclear. The CDR3 length is 15 residues. Germline V gene data show CDR1 as SGHRS and CDR2 as YFSETQ. With 0 bases removed from V and 4 bases from J, the gap between germline ends came to 13 bases. The CDR3: CASSLATRVGTEAFF. The CDR3 DNA reads as TGCGCCAGCAGCTTGGCCACGAGGGTGGGCACTGAAGCTTTCTTT.

V usage is TRBV2 and J usage is TRBJ1-2; possible D gene TRBD1, 6 bases. Germline loops: CDR1 SNHLY, CDR2 FYNNEI. CDR3 size: 12 residues. V was trimmed by 3 bases and J by 8 bases, leaving 10 bases between them. This CDR3 reads CASSDRGGGYTF. For the CDR3, the DNA is TGTGCCAGCAGTGACAGGGGCGGGGGCTACACCTTC.